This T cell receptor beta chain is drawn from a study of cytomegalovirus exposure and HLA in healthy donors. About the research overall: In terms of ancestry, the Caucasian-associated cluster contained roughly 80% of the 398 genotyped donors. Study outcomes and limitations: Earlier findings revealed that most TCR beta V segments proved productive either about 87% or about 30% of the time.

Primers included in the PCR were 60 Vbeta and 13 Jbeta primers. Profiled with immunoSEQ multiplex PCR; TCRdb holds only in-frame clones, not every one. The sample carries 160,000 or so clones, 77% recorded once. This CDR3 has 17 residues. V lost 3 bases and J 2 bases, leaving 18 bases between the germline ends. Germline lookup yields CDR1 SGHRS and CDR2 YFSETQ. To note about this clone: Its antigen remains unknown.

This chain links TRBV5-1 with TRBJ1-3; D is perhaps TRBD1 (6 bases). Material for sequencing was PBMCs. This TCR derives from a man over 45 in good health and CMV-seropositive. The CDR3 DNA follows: TGCGCCAGCAGCTCGACTACAACAGGGACGACTGGAAACACCATATATTTT. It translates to CASSSTTTGTTGNTIYF. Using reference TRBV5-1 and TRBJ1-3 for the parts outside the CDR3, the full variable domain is KAGVTQTPRYLIKTRGQQVTLSCSPISGHRSVSWYQQTPGQGLQFLFEYFSETQRNKGNFPGRFSGRQFSNSRSEMNVSTLELGDSALYLCASSSTTTGTTGNTIYFGEGSWLTVV.